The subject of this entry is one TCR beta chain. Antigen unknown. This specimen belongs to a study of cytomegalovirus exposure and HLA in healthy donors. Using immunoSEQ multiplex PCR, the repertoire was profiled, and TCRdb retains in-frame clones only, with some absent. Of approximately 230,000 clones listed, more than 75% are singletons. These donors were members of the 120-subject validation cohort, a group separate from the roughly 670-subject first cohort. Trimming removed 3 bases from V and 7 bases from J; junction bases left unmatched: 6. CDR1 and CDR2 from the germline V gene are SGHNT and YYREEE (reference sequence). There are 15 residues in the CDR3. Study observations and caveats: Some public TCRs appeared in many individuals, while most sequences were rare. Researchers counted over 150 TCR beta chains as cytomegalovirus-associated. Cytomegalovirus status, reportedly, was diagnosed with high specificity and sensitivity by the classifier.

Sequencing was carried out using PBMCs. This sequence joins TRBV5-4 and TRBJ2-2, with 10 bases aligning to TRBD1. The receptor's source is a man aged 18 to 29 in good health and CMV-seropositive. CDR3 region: CASSSRDRGRGELFF. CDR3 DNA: TGTGCCAGCAGCTCCCGGGACAGGGGTCGCGGGGAGCTGTTTTTT.